The entry that follows covers one TCR beta chain sequence. Its target is unknown. The protocol was immunoSEQ multiplex PCR, while the TCRdb copy is restricted to in-frame clones and leaves out a portion. The sample carries just under 80,000 clones, 80% recorded once. V was pared by 4 bases and J by 8 bases, with 11 bases of the junction left unmatched. The length of the CDR3 is 15 residues. CDR1 and CDR2 (germline): SGDLS, YYNGEE. This entry belongs to a study of T cells in localized non-small cell lung cancer. Study-wide findings and caveats: Since sequencing was restricted to only one region of the tumor, intratumor heterogeneity remains a possibility. Higher T cell density in the blood was associated with longer overall survival, whereas higher adjacent-lung clonality associated with shorter survival.

Material: peripheral blood, obtained before any cancer treatment. V gene TRBV9 combines with J gene TRBJ1-2; TRBD1 matches 10 bases. The sequence came from a female donor aged 60 or older with stage I lung adenocarcinoma. This CDR3 reads CASSLSGTGESGYTF. CDR3 DNA: TGTGCCAGCAGCCTCAGCGGGACAGGGGAATCGGGCTACACCTTC.